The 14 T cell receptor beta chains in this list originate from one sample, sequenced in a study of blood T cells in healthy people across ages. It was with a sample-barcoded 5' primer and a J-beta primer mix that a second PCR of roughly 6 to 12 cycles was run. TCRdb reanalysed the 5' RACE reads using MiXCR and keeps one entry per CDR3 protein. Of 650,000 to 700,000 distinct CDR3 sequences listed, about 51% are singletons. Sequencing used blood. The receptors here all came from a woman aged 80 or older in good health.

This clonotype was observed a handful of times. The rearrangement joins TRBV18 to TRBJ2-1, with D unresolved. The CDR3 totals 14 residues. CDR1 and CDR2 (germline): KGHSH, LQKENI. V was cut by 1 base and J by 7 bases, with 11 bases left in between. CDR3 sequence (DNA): TGTGCCAGCTCACCACTGTTGGGTTCAAATGAGCAGTTCTTC. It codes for CASSPLLGSNEQFF. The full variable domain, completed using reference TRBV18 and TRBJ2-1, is NAGVMQNPRHLVRRRGQEARLRCSPMKGHSHVYWYRQLPEEGLKFMVYLQKENIIDESGMPKERFSAEFPKEGPSILRIQQVVRGDSAAYFCASSPLLGSNEQFFGPGTRLTVL.

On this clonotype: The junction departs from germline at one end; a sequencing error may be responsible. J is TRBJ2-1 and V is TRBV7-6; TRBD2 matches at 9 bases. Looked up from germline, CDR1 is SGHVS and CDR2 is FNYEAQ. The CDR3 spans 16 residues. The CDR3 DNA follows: TGTGCCAGCAGCTTAACAAAGACTAGCGGTTACAGTGAGCAGTTCTTC. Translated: CASSLTKTSGYSEQFF.

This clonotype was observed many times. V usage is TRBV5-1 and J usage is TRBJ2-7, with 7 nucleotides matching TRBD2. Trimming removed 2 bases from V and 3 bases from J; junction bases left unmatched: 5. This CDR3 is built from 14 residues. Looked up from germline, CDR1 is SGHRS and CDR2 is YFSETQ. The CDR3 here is CASSFSGTIYEQYF. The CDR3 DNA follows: TGCGCCAGCAGCTTTAGTGGGACTATCTACGAGCAGTACTTC.

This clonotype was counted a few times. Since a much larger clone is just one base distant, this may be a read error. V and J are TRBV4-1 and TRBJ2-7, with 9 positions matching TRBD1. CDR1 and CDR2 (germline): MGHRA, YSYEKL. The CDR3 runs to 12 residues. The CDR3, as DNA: TGCGCCAGCAGCCAGGACAGGGGCGAGCGGTACTTC. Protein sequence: CASSQDRGERYF.

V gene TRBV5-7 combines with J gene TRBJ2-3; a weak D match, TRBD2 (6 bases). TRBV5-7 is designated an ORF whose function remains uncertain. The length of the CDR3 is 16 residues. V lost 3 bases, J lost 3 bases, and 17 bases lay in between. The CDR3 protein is CASSWGVSCGTDTQYF. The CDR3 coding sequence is TGTGCCAGCAGCTGGGGGGTGAGCTGTGGGACAGATACGCAGTATTTT.

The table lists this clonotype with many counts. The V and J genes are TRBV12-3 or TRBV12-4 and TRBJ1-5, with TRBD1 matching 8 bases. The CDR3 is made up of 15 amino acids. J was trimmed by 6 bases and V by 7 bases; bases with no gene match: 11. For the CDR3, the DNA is TGTGCCAGCACCCTTCATGGACAGGGTGGTCAGCCCCAGCATTTT. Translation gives CASTLHGQGGQPQHF.

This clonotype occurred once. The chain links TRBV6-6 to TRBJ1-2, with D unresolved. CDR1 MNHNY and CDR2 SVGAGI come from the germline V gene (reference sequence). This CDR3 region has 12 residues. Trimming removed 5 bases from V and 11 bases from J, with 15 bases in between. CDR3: CASSPPDVGYTF. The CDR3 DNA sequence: TGTGCCAGCAGTCCCCCGGACGTCGGTTACACCTTC.

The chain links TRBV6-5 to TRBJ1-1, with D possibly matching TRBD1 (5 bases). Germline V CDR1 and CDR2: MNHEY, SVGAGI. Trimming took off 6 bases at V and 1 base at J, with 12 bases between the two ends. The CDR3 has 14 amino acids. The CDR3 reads CASRPDTRNTEAFF. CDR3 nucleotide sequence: TGTGCCAGCAGACCGGACACCAGGAACACTGAAGCTTTCTTT.

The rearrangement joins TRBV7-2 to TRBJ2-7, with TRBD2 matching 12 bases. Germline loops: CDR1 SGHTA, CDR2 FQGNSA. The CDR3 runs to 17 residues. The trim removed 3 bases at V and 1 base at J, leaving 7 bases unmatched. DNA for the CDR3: TGTGCCAGCAGCTTTACTACTAGCGGGGGGAAGTCCTACGAGCAGTACTTC. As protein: CASSFTTSGGKSYEQYF.

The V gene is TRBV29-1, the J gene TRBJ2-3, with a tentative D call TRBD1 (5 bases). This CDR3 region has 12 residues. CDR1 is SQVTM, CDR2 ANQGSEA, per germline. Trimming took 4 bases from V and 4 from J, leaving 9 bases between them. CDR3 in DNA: TGCAGCGTTGGAGCGACAGCAGATACGCAGTATTTT. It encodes CSVGATADTQYF.

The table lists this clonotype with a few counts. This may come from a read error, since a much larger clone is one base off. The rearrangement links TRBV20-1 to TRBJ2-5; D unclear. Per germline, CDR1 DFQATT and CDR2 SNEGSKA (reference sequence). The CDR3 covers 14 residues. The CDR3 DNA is TGCAATGCCCCGCGCAGGATTAGCCTCGAGACCCAGTACTTC. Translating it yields CNAPRRISLETQYF.

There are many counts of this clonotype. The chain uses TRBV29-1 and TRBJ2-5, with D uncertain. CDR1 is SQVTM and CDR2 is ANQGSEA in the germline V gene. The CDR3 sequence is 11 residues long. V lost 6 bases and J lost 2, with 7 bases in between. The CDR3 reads CSVNFQETQYF. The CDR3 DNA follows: TGCAGCGTCAATTTTCAAGAGACCCAGTACTTC.

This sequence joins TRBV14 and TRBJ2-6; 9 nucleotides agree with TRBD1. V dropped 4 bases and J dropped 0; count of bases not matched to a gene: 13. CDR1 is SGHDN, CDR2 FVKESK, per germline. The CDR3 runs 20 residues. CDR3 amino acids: CASSPQGDRAPLSGANVLTF. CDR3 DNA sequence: TGTGCCAGCAGCCCCCAAGGGGACAGGGCCCCACTCTCTGGGGCCAACGTCCTGACTTTC.

This CDR3 is CASSYEGQQHEKLFF. Written as DNA, the CDR3 is TGTGCCAGCAGTTACGAGGGTCAGCAGCATGAAAAACTGTTTTTT. The J gene is TRBJ1-4, the V gene TRBV6-5; no clear D. The germline V gene encodes CDR1 MNHEY and CDR2 SVGAGI. The CDR3 runs to 15 residues. V lost 2 bases, J lost 6 bases, and 13 bases lay in between.